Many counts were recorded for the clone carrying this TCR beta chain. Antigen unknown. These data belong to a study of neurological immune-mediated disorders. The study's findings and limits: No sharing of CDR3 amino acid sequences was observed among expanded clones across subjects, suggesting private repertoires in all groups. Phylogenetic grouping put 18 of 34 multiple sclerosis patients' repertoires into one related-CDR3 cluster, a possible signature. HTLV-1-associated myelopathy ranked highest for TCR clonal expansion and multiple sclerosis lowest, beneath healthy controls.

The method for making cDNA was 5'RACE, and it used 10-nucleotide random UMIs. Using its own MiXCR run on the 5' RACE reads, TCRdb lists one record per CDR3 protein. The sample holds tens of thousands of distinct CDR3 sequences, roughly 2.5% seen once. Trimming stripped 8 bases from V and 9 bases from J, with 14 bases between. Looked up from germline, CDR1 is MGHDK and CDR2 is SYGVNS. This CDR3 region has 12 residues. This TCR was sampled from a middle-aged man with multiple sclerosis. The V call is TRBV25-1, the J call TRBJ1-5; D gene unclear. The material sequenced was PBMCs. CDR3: CASQVGSRPQHF. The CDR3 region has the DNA TGTGCCAGCCAGGTCGGCTCCCGGCCCCAGCATTTT.